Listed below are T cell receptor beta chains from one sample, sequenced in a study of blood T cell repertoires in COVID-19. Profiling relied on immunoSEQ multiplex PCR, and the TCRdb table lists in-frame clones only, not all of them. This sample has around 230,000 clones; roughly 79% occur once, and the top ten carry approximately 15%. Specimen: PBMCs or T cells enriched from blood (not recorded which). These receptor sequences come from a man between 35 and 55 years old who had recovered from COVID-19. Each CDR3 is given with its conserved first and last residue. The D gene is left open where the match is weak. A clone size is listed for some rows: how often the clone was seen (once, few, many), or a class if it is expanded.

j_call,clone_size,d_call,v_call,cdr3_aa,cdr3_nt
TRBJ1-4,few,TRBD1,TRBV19,CASTKRGTGNEKLFF,TGTGCCAGTACCAAAAGGGGGACAGGGAATGAAAAACTGTTTTTT
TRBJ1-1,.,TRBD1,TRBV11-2,CASSSLGTAGPAEAFF,TGTGCCAGCAGCTCTCTCGGGACAGCCGGGCCAGCTGAAGCTTTCTTT
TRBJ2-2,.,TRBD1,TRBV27,CASTGTGNTGELFF,TGTGCCAGCACGGGGACAGGGAACACCGGGGAGCTGTTTTTT
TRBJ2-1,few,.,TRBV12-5,CASGLVPGEAYNEQFF,TGTGCTAGTGGTTTGGTACCGGGAGAAGCTTACAATGAGCAGTTCTTC
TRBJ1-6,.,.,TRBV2,CASSRDSGVSNSPLHF,TGTGCCAGCAGCCGCGACTCAGGGGTTTCTAATTCACCCCTCCACTTT
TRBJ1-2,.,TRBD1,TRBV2,CASSEAVTGGAYGYTF,TGTGCCAGCAGTGAAGCTGTAACAGGGGGCGCCTATGGCTACACCTTC
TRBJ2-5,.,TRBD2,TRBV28,CASSTSGGPQETQYF,TGTGCCAGCAGTACTAGCGGGGGGCCCCAAGAGACCCAGTACTTC
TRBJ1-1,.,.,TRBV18,CASSPNGEGSAFF,TGTGCCAGCTCACCAAACGGAGAGGGTTCAGCTTTCTTT
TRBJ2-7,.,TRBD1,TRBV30,CAWRVRQGAYEQYF,TGTGCCTGGAGAGTTCGGCAGGGGGCCTACGAGCAGTACTTC
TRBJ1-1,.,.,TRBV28,CASSATDTEAFF,TGTGCCAGCAGTGCCACGGACACTGAAGCTTTCTTT
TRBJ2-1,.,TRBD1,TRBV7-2,CASSWTGTGNYNEQFF,TGTGCCAGCAGCTGGACCGGGACAGGGAACTACAATGAGCAGTTCTTC
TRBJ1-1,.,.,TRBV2,CASSDTGWTEAFF,TGTGCCAGCAGTGATACCGGGTGGACTGAAGCTTTCTTT
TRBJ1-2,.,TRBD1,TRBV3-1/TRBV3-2,CASSRGTALNYGYTF,TGTGCCAGCAGCCGGGGGACAGCGCTTAACTATGGCTACACCTTC
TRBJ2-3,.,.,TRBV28,CASSLMGVTDTQYF,TGTGCCAGCAGTTTAATGGGAGTCACAGATACGCAGTATTTT
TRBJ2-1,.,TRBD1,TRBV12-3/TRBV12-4,CASSSGGNEQFF,TGTGCCAGCAGCTCAGGGGGCAATGAGCAGTTCTTC
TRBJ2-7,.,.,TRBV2,CASSGAGREQYF,TGTGCCAGCAGTGGGGCAGGGAGGGAGCAGTACTTC
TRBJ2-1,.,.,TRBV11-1,CASSWGPDGHNEQFF,TGTGCCAGCAGCTGGGGCCCGGACGGGCACAATGAGCAGTTCTTC
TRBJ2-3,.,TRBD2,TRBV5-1,CASSLGTSGRVDTQYF,TGCGCCAGCAGCTTGGGGACTAGCGGGAGAGTAGATACGCAGTATTTT
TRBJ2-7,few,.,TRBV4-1,CASSQRGWGSDEQYF,TGCGCCAGCAGCCAAAGGGGCTGGGGTTCGGACGAGCAGTACTTC
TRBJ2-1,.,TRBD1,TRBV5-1,CASSIGTGANDEQFF,TGCGCCAGCAGCATCGGGACAGGGGCCAACGATGAGCAGTTCTTC
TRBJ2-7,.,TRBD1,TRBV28,CASTLPGQGIYEQYF,TGTGCCAGCACCCTACCGGGACAGGGTATCTACGAGCAGTACTTC
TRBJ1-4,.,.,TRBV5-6,CASSLASRNEKLFF,TGTGCCAGCAGCTTGGCCAGTCGTAATGAAAAACTGTTTTTT
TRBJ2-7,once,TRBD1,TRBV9,CASSAAVGTGQGKQYF,TGTGCCAGCAGCGCCGCCGTTGGGACAGGGCAAGGGAAGCAGTACTTC
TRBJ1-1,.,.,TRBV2,CASSEEGRYTEAFF,TGTGCCAGCAGTGAAGAGGGGAGGTACACTGAAGCTTTCTTT
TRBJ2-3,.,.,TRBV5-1,CASSLAGSAPDTQYF,TGCGCCAGCAGCTTGGCCGGGAGTGCCCCAGATACGCAGTATTTT
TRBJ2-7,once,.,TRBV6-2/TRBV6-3,CASSYSMSEQYF,TGTGCCAGCAGCTACTCCATGTCCGAGCAGTACTTC
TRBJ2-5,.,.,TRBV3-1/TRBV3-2,CASSPPGGGRDGTQYF,TGTGCCAGCAGCCCGCCTGGTGGGGGCAGGGACGGGACCCAGTACTTC
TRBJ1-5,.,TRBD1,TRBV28,CASRDRSYSNQPQHF,TGTGCCAGCAGGGACAGGTCGTATAGCAATCAGCCCCAGCATTTT
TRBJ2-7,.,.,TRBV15,CATSSLRTYSSYEQYF,TGTGCCACCAGCAGTCTCCGGACATACAGTTCCTACGAGCAGTACTTC
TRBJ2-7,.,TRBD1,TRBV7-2,CASSSTGNEQYF,TGTGCCAGCAGCTCGACAGGGAACGAGCAGTACTTC